The TCR beta chain under discussion was sequenced for a study of T cell repertoires in cytomegalovirus infection. The overall study: Through public TCR beta signatures, both CMV infection and matching HLA type were indicated. Notes on the study in general: Identification of carriers of CMV plus the relevant HLA was achieved through cumulative public TCR beta family frequency. The ex vivo response was dominated by HLA-C-restricted CMV-specific TCR beta clonotypes.

TCRdb re-called the reads with MiXCR, one entry per CDR3 protein. The data show a few hundred thousand distinct CDR3 sequences, with 15% to 20% seen just once and around 13% held by the top ten. The germline gives CDR1 MDHEN, CDR2 SYDVKM. This CDR3 comprises 15 residues. With 4 bases removed from V and 9 bases from J, the gap between germline ends came to 19 bases. With regard to this clonotype: No antigen is known for it.

The genes are TRBV28 and TRBJ2-1; D unresolved. The sample was PBMCs. The receptor was isolated from a human donor in good health (CMV status not recorded). Some clones in this sample may be carry-over from other donors' samples. The CDR3 here is CASSSPSPDGSEQFF. The CDR3 nucleotides read TGTGCCAGCAGTTCTCCCTCCCCCGACGGAAGTGAGCAGTTCTTC. The full variable domain, completed using reference TRBV28 and TRBJ2-1, is DVKVTQSSRYLVKRTGEKVFLECVQDMDHENMFWYRQDPGLGLRLIYFSYDVKMKEKGDIPEGYSVSREKKERFSLILESASTNQTSMYLCASSSPSPDGSEQFFGPGTRLTVL.